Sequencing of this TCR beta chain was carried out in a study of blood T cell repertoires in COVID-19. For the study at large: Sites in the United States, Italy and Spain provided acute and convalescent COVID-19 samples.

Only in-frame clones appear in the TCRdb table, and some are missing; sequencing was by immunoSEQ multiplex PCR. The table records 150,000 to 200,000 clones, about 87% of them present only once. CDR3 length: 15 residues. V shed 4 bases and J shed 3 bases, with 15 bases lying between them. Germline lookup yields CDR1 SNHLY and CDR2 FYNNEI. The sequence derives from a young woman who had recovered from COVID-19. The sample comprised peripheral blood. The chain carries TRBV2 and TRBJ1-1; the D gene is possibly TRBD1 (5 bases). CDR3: CASSVQGQRYTEAFF. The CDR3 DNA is TGTGCCAGCAGTGTCCAGGGTCAGAGGTACACTGAAGCTTTCTTT.